A selection of T cell receptor beta chains follows, all from one sample in a study of control samples from healthy donors and cancer patients. Assay used: immunoSEQ multiplex PCR; TCRdb lists only in-frame clones, some missing. Of 230,000 or so clones listed, about 94% were seen once; the top ten hold roughly 1.6%. The sample consisted of blood. The source of these receptors is a man in his forties or fifties in good health. Both conserved end residues are part of each CDR3. D genes are given only for firm matches. A clone size is listed for some rows: how often the clone was seen (once, few, many), or a class if it is expanded.

d_call j_call v_call clone_size cdr3_aa cdr3_nt
- TRBJ2-2 TRBV27 - CASSSNLPTGELFF TGTGCCAGCAGTTCAAACCTACCAACCGGGGAGCTGTTTTTT
- TRBJ2-3 TRBV6-2/TRBV6-3 - CASSSQGTDTQYF TGTGCCAGCAGTTCCCAGGGTACAGATACGCAGTATTTT
TRBD1 TRBJ1-2 TRBV19 once CASRTPMTGNGYTF TGTGCCAGTAGAACCCCGATGACAGGGAATGGCTACACCTTC
- TRBJ2-2 TRBV5-1 - CASSLEGPTGELFF TGCGCCAGCAGCTTGGAGGGGCCCACCGGGGAGCTGTTTTTT
- TRBJ1-1 TRBV18 - CASSPPTLYSTEAFF TGTGCCAGCTCACCACCGACCCTCTACAGCACTGAAGCTTTCTTT
TRBD1 TRBJ1-5 TRBV4-1 once CASSLRTGNQPQHF TGCGCCAGCAGCCTTCGGACAGGGAATCAGCCCCAGCATTTT
- TRBJ2-1 TRBV7-9 few CASSSGTRYNEQFF TGTGCCAGCAGCTCCGGGACCAGATACAATGAGCAGTTCTTC
TRBD1 TRBJ1-5 TRBV11-2 once CASSRGIQGPAEPQHF TGTGCCAGCAGCCGGGGAATACAGGGGCCGGCGGAGCCCCAGCATTTT
TRBD1 TRBJ2-2 TRBV27 once CASSPGQGLVAGELFF TGTGCCAGCAGCCCGGGACAGGGCTTGGTAGCCGGGGAGCTGTTTTTT
TRBD2 TRBJ2-5 TRBV5-4 - CASSRAGGQGRQETQYF TGTGCCAGCAGCCGGGCGGGAGGGCAGGGACGCCAAGAGACCCAGTACTTC
TRBD1 TRBJ1-3 TRBV4-1 - CASSPPGRGRSGNTIYF TGCGCCAGCAGCCCCCCCGGGAGGGGGCGATCTGGAAACACCATATATTTT
- TRBJ1-1 TRBV10-2 - CASRDTGRFEAFF TGCGCCAGCAGAGACACTGGGCGGTTTGAAGCTTTCTTT
- TRBJ2-3 TRBV29-1 - CSAPGSGTDTQYF TGCAGCGCTCCAGGGTCCGGCACAGATACGCAGTATTTT
TRBD1 TRBJ2-1 TRBV7-2 - CASRPRTGITYNEQFF TGTGCCAGCAGGCCAAGGACAGGGATCACCTACAATGAGCAGTTCTTC
TRBD1 TRBJ1-4 TRBV5-5 - CASRPDREATNEKLFF TGTGCCAGCAGACCCGACAGGGAAGCAACTAATGAAAAACTGTTTTTT
- TRBJ1-5 TRBV3-1/TRBV3-2 - CASSLPGQPQHF TGTGCCAGCAGCCTCCCCGGTCAGCCCCAGCATTTT
- TRBJ1-6 TRBV5-1 - CASSLLRDGISPLHF TGCGCCAGCAGCTTGTTGAGGGATGGGATTTCACCCCTCCACTTT
- TRBJ1-1 TRBV6-1 - CASSERGEAFF TGTGCCAGCAGTGAGCGGGGGGAAGCTTTCTTT
- TRBJ1-2 TRBV5-1 - CATADDFLGGYTF TGCGCCACCGCGGACGACTTTTTAGGAGGCTACACCTTC
- TRBJ1-3 TRBV28 - CASSLWPGASGNTIYF TGTGCCAGCAGTTTATGGCCCGGGGCCTCTGGAAACACCATATATTTT
TRBD1 TRBJ1-2 TRBV28 - CASSTTGQVSYGYTF TGTGCCAGCAGTACTACCGGACAGGTTAGCTATGGCTACACCTTC
- TRBJ1-1 TRBV3-1/TRBV3-2 - CASSQPGRNTEAFF TGTGCCAGCAGCCAACCCGGACGGAACACTGAAGCTTTCTTT
TRBD2 TRBJ2-2 TRBV7-9 - CASSPGLNTGELFF TGTGCCAGCAGCCCGGGACTAAACACCGGGGAGCTGTTTTTT
TRBD1 TRBJ1-1 TRBV9 once CASSPRTGANTEAFF TGTGCCAGCAGCCCCCGGACAGGGGCGAACACTGAAGCTTTCTTT
TRBD1 TRBJ2-1 TRBV6-5 - CASRWTGDNEQFF TGTGCCAGCAGATGGACAGGGGACAATGAGCAGTTCTTC
TRBD2 TRBJ2-2 TRBV19 - CASTTSGANTGELFF TGTGCCAGTACGACTAGCGGGGCGAACACCGGGGAGCTGTTTTTT
- TRBJ1-2 TRBV10-1 - CASSESVGLGGYTF TGCGCCAGCAGTGAGTCGGTGGGCCTGGGTGGCTACACCTTC
TRBD1 TRBJ2-7 TRBV19 - CASQGDTYEQYF TGTGCCAGCCAGGGGGACACCTACGAGCAGTACTTC
- TRBJ1-6 TRBV7-6 - CASSLGSGLGSPLHF TGTGCCAGCAGCTTAGGGTCAGGGCTTGGTTCACCCCTCCACTTT
- TRBJ2-3 TRBV9 - CASSVAGTDTQYF TGTGCCAGCAGCGTGGCAGGGACGGATACGCAGTATTTT
TRBD2 TRBJ2-1 TRBV5-4 - CASSWAAGGPNNEQFF TGTGCCAGCAGTTGGGCCGCGGGGGGGCCCAACAATGAGCAGTTCTTC